The count of the clone carrying this TCR beta chain is one. CDR1 is SGHTA, CDR2 FQGNSA, per germline. There are 12 residues in the CDR3. V shed 5 bases, J shed 10 bases, and the junction held 3 bases outside the gene matches. This specimen comes from a study of CD8 T cells in Susac syndrome. Across the study: Among the sequenced Susac syndrome patients, roughly six had active disease while under ten were in remission. When blood was collected, patients with Susac syndrome were therapy-naive, were taking corticosteroids, or were receiving intravenous immunoglobulin alone.

The authors reverse transcribed roughly 0.5 to 1 ug RNA with random hexamers. Each CDR3 protein gets one entry after TCRdb re-called the immunoSEQ multiplex PCR reads with MiXCR. This repertoire shows under 250,000 distinct CDR3 sequences, 94% found once; its top ten account for over 0.15%. V gene TRBV7-2 combines with J gene TRBJ2-3; 10 bases are shared with TRBD1. The clonotype was recovered from a human donor with Susac syndrome. The sequenced sample was CD4+ T cells from PBMCs. The chain's CDR3 is CASSPGTGAQYF. DNA of the CDR3: TGTGCCAGCAGCCCCGGGACAGGGGCGCAGTATTTT.